A single sample is the source of the 27 T cell receptor beta chains below, sequenced in a study of response to subunit inactivated influenza vaccine. In TCRdb, the RT-PCR reads were re-called with MiXCR into one record per CDR3 protein. The sample carries around 790,000 distinct CDR3 sequences, 20% to 25% recorded once. Source: PBMCs from blood, taken roughly 5 days after vaccination. Receptors originate from a man between 50 and 59 years old who received an inactivated influenza vaccine.

This chain links TRBV11-2 with TRBJ2-7; D may correspond to TRBD1 or TRBD2 (5 bases each). This CDR3 is built from 16 residues. Germline lookup yields CDR1 SGHAT and CDR2 FQNNGV. V was cut by 5 bases and J by 7 bases, with 24 bases left in between. The CDR3 is CASSRIAGTARHEQYF. The CDR3 DNA reads TGTGCCAGCAGCCGCATCGCCGGGACCGCGCGTCATGAGCAGTACTTC.

The chain is built from TRBV4-3 and TRBJ2-7; 9 nucleotides match TRBD2. CDR3 size: 16 residues. J gave up 7 bases and V 0 bases, and 10 bases lay outside the gene matches. Per the germline V gene, CDR1 is LGHNA and CDR2 is YSLEER. In DNA, the CDR3 is TGCGCCAGCAGCCAAGATCTCCGCGGGGGGGCGGGAGAGCAGTACTTC. Protein: CASSQDLRGGAGEQYF.

This clonotype appeared a few times. CDR3 in amino acids: CASSYKSGYEQFF. For the CDR3, the DNA is TGTGCCAGCAGTTATAAATCCGGGTATGAGCAGTTCTTC. The chain is built from TRBV6-5 and TRBJ2-1; D unresolved. The CDR3 covers 13 residues. V was trimmed by 3 bases and J by 8 bases, leaving 11 bases between them. Germline-derived CDR1 and CDR2 are MNHEY and SVGAGI.

The CDR3 region is CASTNFRGSSYNEQFF. CDR3 bases: TGTGCCAGCACCAACTTCAGGGGAAGCTCCTACAATGAGCAGTTCTTC. The V call is TRBV28, the J call TRBJ2-1; possible D gene TRBD1, 6 bases. The CDR3 spans 16 residues. V was pared by 7 bases and J by 0 bases, with 16 bases between. CDR1 is MDHEN and CDR2 is SYDVKM in the germline V gene. The whole variable domain, filled in from reference TRBV28 and TRBJ2-1, reads DVKVTQSSRYLVKRTGEKVFLECVQDMDHENMFWYRQDPGLGLRLIYFSYDVKMKEKGDIPEGYSVSREKKERFSLILESASTNQTSMYLCASTNFRGSSYNEQFFGPGTRLTVL.

This clonotype was seen a handful of times. This chain joins TRBV27 and TRBJ1-1; no firm D call. The CDR3 covers 15 residues. Between the trimmed V and J ends, which lost 0 bases and 1 base, there was a span of 9 bases. Germline CDR1 and CDR2: MNHEY and SMNVEV (reference sequence). Here the CDR3 reads CASSLSRHENTEAFF. The DNA for the CDR3 is TGTGCCAGCAGTTTATCTCGGCATGAGAACACTGAAGCTTTCTTT.

Concerning this clonotype: The junction shows a germline mismatch at one end, possibly a read error. V usage is TRBV20-1 and J usage is TRBJ2-4, with D perhaps TRBD1 (6 bases). From germline, CDR1 is DFQATT and CDR2 SNEGSKA (reference sequence). The CDR3 is 11 residues long. The CDR3 bases are TGCAGTGCCTATGATCTAGACAGGCAGAACTTC. Translated, it gives CSAYDLDRQNF.

There are a few counts of this clonotype. J is TRBJ2-1 and V is TRBV4-3; 13 nucleotides line up with TRBD2. Losses at the gene ends were 1 base for V and 7 bases for J; bases not matched to a gene: 10. CDR3 length: 18 residues. CDR1 is LGHNA and CDR2 is YSLEER in the germline V gene. The CDR3 sequence: CASSQGLAGGPPRNEQFF. The CDR3 DNA reads as TGCGCCAGCAGCCAAGGACTAGCGGGGGGCCCGCCTCGGAATGAGCAGTTCTTC.

The genes are TRBV24-1 and TRBJ2-4; 9 bases match TRBD2. V was clipped by 4 bases and J by 2 bases; unmatched bases: 5. The CDR3 consists of 16 residues. Per germline, CDR1 KGHDR and CDR2 SFDVKD. The CDR3 loop reads CATSDSGLATKNIQYF. The CDR3 bases are TGTGCCACCAGTGACTCGGGACTAGCAACCAAAAACATTCAGTACTTC.

The rearrangement uses TRBV7-9 and TRBJ2-3, with 7 bases matching TRBD1. From germline, CDR1 is SEHNR and CDR2 FQNEAQ (reference sequence). With V trimmed by 6 bases and J by 0 bases, 0 bases remained unmatched. The CDR3 has 13 residues. CDR3 region: CASRDRSTDTQYF. In DNA form, the CDR3 reads TGTGCCAGCAGGGACAGGAGCACAGATACGCAGTATTTT.

This clonotype was picked up a small number of times. The chain combines TRBV13 with TRBJ1-1, with a tentative D call TRBD1 (5 bases). V lost 4 bases and J 8 bases, leaving 17 bases between the germline ends. This CDR3 has 14 amino acids. CDR1 PRHDT and CDR2 FYEKMQ come from the germline V gene (reference sequence). The CDR3 bases are TGTGCCAGCAGCTGGATCGTAAGGGGAAAGGAAGCTTTCTTT. Translation: CASSWIVRGKEAFF.

CDR3 region: CATGTGGGTDTQYF. CDR3 DNA sequence: TGTGCCACCGGGACAGGGGGTGGCACAGATACGCAGTATTTT. V and J are TRBV24-1 and TRBJ2-3, with 11 nucleotides matching TRBD1. This CDR3 is 14 amino acids long. Germline V lookup: CDR1 KGHDR, CDR2 SFDVKD. Germline trimming cut 9 bases from V and 1 base from J; bases unmatched to any gene: 2.

This clonotype showed up many times. V usage is TRBV12-3 or TRBV12-4 and J usage is TRBJ2-5; D may correspond to TRBD1 or TRBD2 (5 bases each). CDR3 length: 15 amino acids. Trimming took 3 bases from V and 1 from J, leaving 12 bases between them. Here the CDR3 reads CASSLSGTGQETQYF. The CDR3 DNA follows: TGTGCCAGCAGTTTGTCCGGGACGGGCCAAGAGACCCAGTACTTC.

The chain couples TRBV6-4 to TRBJ2-1; TRBD2 matches at 16 bases. Germline CDR1 is MRHNA and CDR2 is SNTAGT. V shed 8 bases, J shed 4 bases, and the junction held 8 bases outside the gene matches. This CDR3 has 17 amino acids. CDR3 bases: TGTGCCAGCGACTACGGGACTAGCGGGAGGGGTTACAATGAGCAGTTCTTC. Amino acid sequence: CASDYGTSGRGYNEQFF.

This clonotype was seen only a few times. The V call is TRBV4-2, the J call TRBJ2-1; 12 nucleotides line up with TRBD1. The trim removed 0 bases at V and 2 bases at J, leaving 2 bases unmatched. Germline CDR1 LGHNA, CDR2 YNFKEQ. CDR3 size: 17 residues. CDR3 sequence (DNA): TGTGCCAGCAGCCAAGATCGGGACAGGGGGCCCTACAATGAGCAGTTCTTC. Translation: CASSQDRDRGPYNEQFF.

The chain recombines TRBV5-6 with TRBJ2-2, with 7 bases identical to TRBD1. The CDR3 consists of 18 residues. CDR1 SGHDT and CDR2 YYEEEE come from the germline V gene. Trimming at V came to 0 bases and at J to 0 bases, leaving 8 bases not matched to a gene. The CDR3 loop is CASSLVRQGGPNTGELFF. The DNA of the CDR3 is TGTGCCAGCAGCTTGGTTCGACAGGGTGGGCCGAACACCGGGGAGCTGTTTTTT.

The rearrangement uses TRBV4-1 and TRBJ2-7; a weak D match, TRBD1 (6 bases). The germline V and J ends were trimmed by 1 base and 3 bases, with 13 bases remaining between them. Germline V gives CDR1 MGHRA, CDR2 YSYEKL. The CDR3 runs to 15 residues. CDR3 coding DNA: TGCGCCAGCAGCCAAGTGGGGGCCGGTGGCTACGAGCAGTACTTC. This gives the protein CASSQVGAGGYEQYF.

The CDR3 spells CASSFRGPDTQYF. The DNA for the CDR3 is TGTGCCAGCAGCTTCCGGGGGCCGGATACGCAGTATTTT. The chain carries TRBV7-9 and TRBJ2-3, with D perhaps TRBD1 or TRBD2 (6 bases each). This CDR3 region has 13 residues. V gave up 3 bases and J gave up 6 bases, with 10 bases separating them. Germline V CDR1 and CDR2: SEHNR, FQNEAQ (reference sequence).

This clonotype was found a few times. V is TRBV20-1 and J is TRBJ2-3, with a tentative D call TRBD2 (6 bases). The germline V gene has CDR1 DFQATT and CDR2 SNEGSKA (reference sequence). The CDR3 is 16 residues long. Trimming took off 0 bases at V and 1 base at J, with 14 bases between the two ends. The CDR3 sequence is CSAREWRAYGTDTQYF. CDR3 nucleotide sequence: TGCAGTGCTAGAGAGTGGAGGGCATACGGCACAGATACGCAGTATTTT.

This clonotype was recorded many times. The V gene is TRBV7-2, the J gene TRBJ2-1; 8 positions agree with TRBD1. The CDR3 runs 16 residues. Germline trimming cut 0 bases from V and 6 bases from J; bases unmatched to any gene: 7. Germline CDR1 and CDR2: SGHTA and FQGNSA. The CDR3 bases are TGTGCCAGCAGCTTAGCTGCCGGACAGGGTATCAATGAGCAGTTCTTC. It specifies CASSLAAGQGINEQFF.

The sample holds a few counts of this clonotype. The chain links TRBV7-2 to TRBJ1-4, with a tentative D call TRBD1 (6 bases). Germline CDR1 and CDR2: SGHTA and FQGNSA. The CDR3 extends over 12 amino acids. Trimming shortened V by 4 bases and J by 7 bases, and 7 bases separated the two germline ends. Here the CDR3 reads CASSWGAEKLFF. The DNA of the CDR3 is TGTGCCAGCAGCTGGGGGGCTGAAAAACTGTTTTTT.

The gene calls are TRBV7-2 and TRBJ2-7, with D tentatively TRBD2 (6 bases). This CDR3 region has 14 residues. CDR1 and CDR2 (germline): SGHTA, FQGNSA. The ends were cut back, 4 bases at V and 5 bases at J, with 15 bases in the middle. CDR3 bases: TGTGCCAGCAGCTCTCAGCGGGCTGGAAACGAGCAGTACTTC. The encoded protein is CASSSQRAGNEQYF.

This clonotype was seen only a few times. The chain uses TRBV18 and TRBJ2-3; tentatively, D is TRBD2 (5 bases). Germline loops: CDR1 KGHSH, CDR2 LQKENI. The V and J ends lost 1 base and 2 bases respectively, with 7 bases between them. The CDR3 spans 14 residues. This CDR3 is CASSPRAATDTQYF. CDR3 nucleotide sequence: TGTGCCAGCTCACCACGAGCGGCCACAGATACGCAGTATTTT.

V and J are TRBV20-1 and TRBJ1-5; TRBD1 agrees at 10 bases. With V trimmed by 6 bases and J by 6 bases, 8 bases remained unmatched. The CDR3 loop spans 14 amino acids. Germline assignment: CDR1 DFQATT and CDR2 SNEGSKA (reference sequence). The CDR3 DNA reads TGCAGTGCCCGCAGGGACAGGGGCGGTCAGCCCCAGCATTTT. As protein: CSARRDRGGQPQHF.

This clonotype was counted only a few times. The J gene is TRBJ1-6, the V gene TRBV12-3 or TRBV12-4; 7 bases line up with TRBD1. The CDR3 runs 14 residues. With V trimmed by 4 bases and J by 8 bases, 5 bases remained unmatched. The CDR3 spells CASSSQGEHSPLHF. The DNA for the CDR3 is TGTGCCAGCAGTTCTCAGGGGGAACATTCACCCCTCCACTTT.

The chain recombines TRBV5-1 with TRBJ1-2; unclear D gene. This CDR3 spans 12 amino acids. The V gene lost 4 bases and the J gene lost 8 bases, with 12 bases spanning the gap. Germline-derived CDR1 and CDR2 are SGHRS and YFSETQ. CDR3 amino acids: CASSPGPSGYTF. The CDR3 DNA sequence: TGCGCCAGCAGCCCAGGACCGTCGGGCTACACCTTC.

This clonotype appeared a single time. The rearrangement uses TRBV27 and TRBJ2-5; 10 bases are shared with TRBD2. V lost 6 bases to trimming and J lost 4 bases; unmatched junction nucleotides: 8. The CDR3 loop spans 15 amino acids. CDR1 is MNHEY, CDR2 SMNVEV, per germline (reference sequence). For the CDR3, the DNA is TGTGCCAGCAGCCCCCAGCGGGGGGGCCGAGAGACCCAGTACTTC. Its translation: CASSPQRGGRETQYF.

This clonotype was seen a handful of times. The genes are TRBV14 and TRBJ1-2, with D possibly TRBD1 on 6 matching bases. Per the germline V gene, CDR1 is SGHDN and CDR2 is FVKESK. Trimming stripped 0 bases from V and 4 bases from J, with 12 bases between. The CDR3 totals 15 residues. CDR3 nucleotide sequence: TGTGCCAGCAGCCAAGATGGGGGGCGCGCCTATGGCTACACCTTC. It is translated as CASSQDGGRAYGYTF.